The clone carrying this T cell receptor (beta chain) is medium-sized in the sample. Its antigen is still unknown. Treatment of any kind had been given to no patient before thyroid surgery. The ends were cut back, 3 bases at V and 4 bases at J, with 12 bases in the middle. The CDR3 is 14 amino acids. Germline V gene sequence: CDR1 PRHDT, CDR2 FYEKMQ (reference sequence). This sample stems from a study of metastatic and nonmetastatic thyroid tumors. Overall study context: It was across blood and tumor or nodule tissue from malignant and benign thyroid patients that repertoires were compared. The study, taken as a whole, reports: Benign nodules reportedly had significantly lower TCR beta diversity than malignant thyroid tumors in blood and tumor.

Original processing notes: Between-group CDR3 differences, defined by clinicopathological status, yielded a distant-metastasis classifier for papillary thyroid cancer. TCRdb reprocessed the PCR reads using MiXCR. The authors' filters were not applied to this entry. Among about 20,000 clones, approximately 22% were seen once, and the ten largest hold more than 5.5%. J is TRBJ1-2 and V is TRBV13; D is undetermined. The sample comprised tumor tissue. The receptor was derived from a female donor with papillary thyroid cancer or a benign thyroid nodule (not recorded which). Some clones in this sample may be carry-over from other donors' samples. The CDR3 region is CASSFYESGYGYTF. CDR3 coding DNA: TGTGCCAGCAGCTTCTACGAGTCCGGCTATGGCTACACCTTC.